This T cell receptor (beta chain) appears in the sequencing data of a study of T-cell memory formation after mild COVID-19. About the study: Largely donor-specific sequence clusters came from two donors.

TCRdb re-called the 5' RACE reads with MiXCR, one entry per CDR3 protein. Among 450,000 to 650,000 distinct CDR3 sequences listed, about 20% were seen once. The CDR3 spans 15 residues. The ends lost 6 bases at V and 3 bases at J; junction bases unmatched: 11. Germline lookup yields CDR1 KGHSH and CDR2 LQKENI. The sequence was obtained from an adult woman who had mild COVID-19 (a few samples of this study predate the infection). Cell type and time point are not known. Sequences were obtained from PBMCs or a T cell subset sorted from them (not recorded which). The gene calls are TRBV18 and TRBJ2-7; TRBD2 matches 7 bases. In DNA, the CDR3 is TGTGCCAGCTCCCTTGGGGCGGGAGACCACTACGAGCAGTACTTC. It is translated as CASSLGAGDHYEQYF.